This T cell receptor beta chain comes out of a study of regulatory T cells in long-lasting Graves disease. Findings and limits, study-wide: Analyses excluded thyroid tissue, covering peripheral blood alone. More public clonotypes were shared by persistent patients (about 2,700) than by new patients (about 1,000).

Regarding time point: newly diagnosed GD, antithyroid drugs for less than 3 months. Scientists built the TCR library using RNA that was extracted from PBMCs. Around 10 milliliters of peripheral blood were taken and placed in EDTA tubes. Construction of the TCR beta libraries employed iRepertoire HTBI primers in conjunction with Arm-PCR of CDR3 regions. TCRdb reprocessed the multiplex PCR reads with MiXCR, giving one entry per CDR3 protein. The profile covers approximately 360,000 distinct CDR3 sequences, with 10% to 15% appearing a single time and around 18% taken by the ten largest. V was trimmed by 6 bases and J by 8 bases, leaving 19 bases between them. There are 15 residues in the CDR3. The germline V gene encodes CDR1 MDHEN and CDR2 SYDVKM. This clonotype turned up a few times. The antigen is undetermined. The sample was also reused in another study, on T cells in Graves' hyperthyroidism and ophthalmopathy.

The J gene is TRBJ2-2, the V gene TRBV28, with D hard to call. Sequenced here: peripheral blood mononuclear cells (PBMCs), sampled at new diagnosis, from a patient treated with antithyroid drugs. The receptor was isolated from a young woman with Graves disease. Here the CDR3 DNA reads TGTGCCAGCAGGTTCCTTCTACGGAAGCCTGGGGAGCTGTTTTTT. Its translation: CASRFLLRKPGELFF.